Described below is a single T cell receptor beta chain sequence and its context. TCRdb's copy holds only in-frame clones and misses some; the assay was immunoSEQ multiplex PCR. The sample records about 200,000 clones, 80% to 90% being singletons. The sample is drawn from a study of blood T cell repertoires in COVID-19. The CDR3 consists of 14 residues. Looked up from germline, CDR1 is SGHAT and CDR2 is FQNNGV. Trimming pared 5 bases from V and 6 bases from J, leaving 14 bases between. The chain employs TRBV11-2 and TRBJ2-1, with D perhaps TRBD1 (5 bases). Input material: PBMCs or T cells enriched from blood (not recorded which). This receptor was obtained from a woman between 50 and 59 years old who had been exposed to COVID-19. This chain's CDR3 is CASSLSRASNEQFF. CDR3 DNA sequence: TGTGCCAGCAGCCTTAGCAGGGCCAGCAATGAGCAGTTCTTC.